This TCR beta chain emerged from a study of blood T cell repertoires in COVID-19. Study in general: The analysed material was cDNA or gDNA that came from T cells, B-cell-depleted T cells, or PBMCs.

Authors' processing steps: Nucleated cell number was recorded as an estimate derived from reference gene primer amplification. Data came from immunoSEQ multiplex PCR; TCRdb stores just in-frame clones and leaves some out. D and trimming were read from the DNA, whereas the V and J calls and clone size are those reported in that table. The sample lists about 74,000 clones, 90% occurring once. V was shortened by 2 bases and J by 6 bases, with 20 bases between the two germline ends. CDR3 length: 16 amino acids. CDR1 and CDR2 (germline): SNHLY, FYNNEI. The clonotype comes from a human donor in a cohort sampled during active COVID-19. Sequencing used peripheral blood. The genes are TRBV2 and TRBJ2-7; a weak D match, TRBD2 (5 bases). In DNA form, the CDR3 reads TGTGCCAGCAGTGAAATCCCCGGAGCGGCTGGCTCCGAGCAGTACTTC. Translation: CASSEIPGAAGSEQYF.